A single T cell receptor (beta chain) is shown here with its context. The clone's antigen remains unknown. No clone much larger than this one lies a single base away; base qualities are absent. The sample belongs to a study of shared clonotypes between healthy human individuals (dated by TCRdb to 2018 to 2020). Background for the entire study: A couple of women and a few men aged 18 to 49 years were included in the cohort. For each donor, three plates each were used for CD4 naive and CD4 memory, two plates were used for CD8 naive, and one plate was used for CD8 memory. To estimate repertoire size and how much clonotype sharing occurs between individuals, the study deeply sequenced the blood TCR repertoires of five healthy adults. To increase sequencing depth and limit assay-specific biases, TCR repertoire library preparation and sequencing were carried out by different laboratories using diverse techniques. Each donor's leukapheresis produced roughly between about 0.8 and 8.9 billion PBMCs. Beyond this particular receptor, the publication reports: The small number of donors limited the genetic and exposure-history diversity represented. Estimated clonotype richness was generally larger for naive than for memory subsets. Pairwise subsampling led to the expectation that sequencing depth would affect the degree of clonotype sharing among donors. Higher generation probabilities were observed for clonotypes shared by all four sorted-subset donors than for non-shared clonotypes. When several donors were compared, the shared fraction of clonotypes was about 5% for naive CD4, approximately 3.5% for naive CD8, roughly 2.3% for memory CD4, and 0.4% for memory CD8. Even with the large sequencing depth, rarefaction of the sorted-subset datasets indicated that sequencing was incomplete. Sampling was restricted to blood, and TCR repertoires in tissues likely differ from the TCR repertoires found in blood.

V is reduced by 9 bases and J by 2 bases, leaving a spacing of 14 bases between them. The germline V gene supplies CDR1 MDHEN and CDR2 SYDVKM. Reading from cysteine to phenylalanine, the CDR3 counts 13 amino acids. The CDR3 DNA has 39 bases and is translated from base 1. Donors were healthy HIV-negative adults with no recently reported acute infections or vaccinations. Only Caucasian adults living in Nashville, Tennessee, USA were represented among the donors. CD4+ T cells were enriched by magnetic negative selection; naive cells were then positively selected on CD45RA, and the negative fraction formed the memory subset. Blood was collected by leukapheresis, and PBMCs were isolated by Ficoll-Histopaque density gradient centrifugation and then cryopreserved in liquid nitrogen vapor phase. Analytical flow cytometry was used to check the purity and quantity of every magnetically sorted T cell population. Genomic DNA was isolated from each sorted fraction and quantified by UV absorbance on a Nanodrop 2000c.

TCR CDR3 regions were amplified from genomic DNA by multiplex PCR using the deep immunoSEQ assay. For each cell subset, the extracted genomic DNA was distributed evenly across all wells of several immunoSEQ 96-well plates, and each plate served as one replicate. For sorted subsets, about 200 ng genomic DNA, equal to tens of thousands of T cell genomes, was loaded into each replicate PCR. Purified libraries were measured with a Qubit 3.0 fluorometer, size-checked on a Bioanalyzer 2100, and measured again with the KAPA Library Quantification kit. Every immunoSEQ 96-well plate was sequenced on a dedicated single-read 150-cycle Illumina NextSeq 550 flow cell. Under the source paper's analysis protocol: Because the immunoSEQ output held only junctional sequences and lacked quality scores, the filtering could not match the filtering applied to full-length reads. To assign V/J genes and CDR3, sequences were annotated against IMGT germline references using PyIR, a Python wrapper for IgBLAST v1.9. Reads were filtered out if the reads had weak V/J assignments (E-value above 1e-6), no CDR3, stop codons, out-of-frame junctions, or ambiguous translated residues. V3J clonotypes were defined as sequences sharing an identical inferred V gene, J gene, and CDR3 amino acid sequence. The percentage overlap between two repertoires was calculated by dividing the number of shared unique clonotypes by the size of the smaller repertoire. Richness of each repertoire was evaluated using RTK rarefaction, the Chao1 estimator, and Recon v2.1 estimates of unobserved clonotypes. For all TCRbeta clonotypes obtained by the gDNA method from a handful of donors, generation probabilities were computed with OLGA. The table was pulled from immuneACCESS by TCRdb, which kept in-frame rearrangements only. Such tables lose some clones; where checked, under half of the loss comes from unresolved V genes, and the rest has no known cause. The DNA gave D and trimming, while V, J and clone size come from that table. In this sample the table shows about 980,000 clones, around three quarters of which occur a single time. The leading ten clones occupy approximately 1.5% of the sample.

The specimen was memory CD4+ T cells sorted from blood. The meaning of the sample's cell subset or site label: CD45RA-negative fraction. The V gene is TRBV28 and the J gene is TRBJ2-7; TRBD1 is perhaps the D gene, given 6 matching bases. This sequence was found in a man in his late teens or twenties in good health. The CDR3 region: CASGQPTPYEQYF. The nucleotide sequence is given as TGTGCCAGTGGACAGCCGACTCCCTACGAGCAGTACTTC.